This record covers a single TCR beta chain. Profiling relied on immunoSEQ multiplex PCR, and the TCRdb table lists in-frame clones only, not all of them. Here the sample spans over 1.5 million clones, 98% being singletons. The data belong to a study of shared clonotypes between healthy human individuals. Germline CDR1 SGHRS, CDR2 YFSETQ. V was pared by 4 bases and J by 5 bases, with 13 bases of the junction left unmatched. This CDR3 has 16 amino acids. The sequenced sample was naive CD4+ T cells sorted from blood. Subset defined: CD45RA+ positively selected. This rearrangement joins TRBV5-1 to TRBJ2-5; TRBD1 matches 8 bases. The sequence derives from a man aged 25 to 40 in good health. The CDR3 DNA sequence: TGCGCCAGCAGCAGACTATTGACAGGGGAAGGGGAGACCCAGTACTTC. Protein product: CASSRLLTGEGETQYF.